Listed here is a single T cell receptor (beta chain). These data are taken from a study of blood T cell repertoires in COVID-19. Study overall: Some COVID-19 samples were acute and others convalescent; all came from the United States, Italy and Spain. From T cells, B-cell-depleted T cells, or PBMCs came the material, which was cDNA or gDNA.

The CDR3 sequence is 15 residues long. CDR1 is SGHRS, CDR2 YFSETQ, per germline. With 1 base removed from V and 2 bases from J, the gap between germline ends came to 12 bases. As originally analysed: Quantification of nucleated cells was approximated via reference gene primer amplification. Profiling relied on immunoSEQ multiplex PCR, and the TCRdb table lists in-frame clones only, not all of them. V, J and clone size reflect that table, while D and trimming were determined from the DNA. This repertoire shows 100,000 to 110,000 clones, around four fifths found once; its top ten account for around an eighth.

This sequence was found in a woman between 70 and 85 years old with acute or convalescent COVID-19. The sample consisted of peripheral blood. V and J are TRBV5-1 and TRBJ1-1, with D possibly matching TRBD1 (5 bases). The CDR3 coding sequence is TGCGCCAGCAGCTTGCTGGCAGGGCATAACACTGAAGCTTTCTTT. Translating gives CASSLLAGHNTEAFF.